These 4 T cell receptor beta chains came from one sample sequenced in a study of CD8+CD57+ T cells in acquired aplastic anemia (dated 2018 in TCRdb). The instrument was an Illumina HiSeq 2000. TCR beta VDJ combination and CDR3 sequence profiling used genomic DNA as the template. Using fastp trimming at Q25 and MiXCR clonotype assembly, TCRdb reanalyzed the public sequencing data and kept in-frame beta chains. Identical CDR3 protein sequences are pooled into one entry, listed with their most common genes and DNA. This sample has approximately 300,000 distinct CDR3 sequences in its table, and 45% to 65% of those were observed once. The ten largest clones take up 1% to 1.5% of the sample. Flow cytometry had shown CD8+CD57+ cell expansion in the patients selected for sequencing. Sequenced input: sorted CD4+, CD8+, or CD8+CD57+ T cells (not recorded which) from PBMCs. These TCRs come from a human donor with aplastic anemia.

For the CDR3, the DNA is TGTGCCAGCAGCCCTCCGTGCTCCTACGAGCAGTACTTC. Protein: CASSPPCSYEQYF. V and J are TRBV7-3 and TRBJ2-7; D is undetermined. The length of the CDR3 is 13 residues. The germline V gene encodes CDR1 SGHTA and CDR2 FQGTGA. V was pared by 5 bases and J by 0 bases, with 8 bases between.

The gene calls are TRBV12-3 or TRBV12-4 and TRBJ1-5, with D perhaps matching TRBD1 (5 bases). The CDR3 totals 15 residues. Trimming left V 6 bases short and J 3 bases short, with 15 bases between. The CDR3 DNA sequence: TGTGCCAGCAGCCCCCCCCGACAGATCAATCAGCCCCAGCATTTT. Its protein product is CASSPPRQINQPQHF.

The gene calls are TRBV20-1 and TRBJ2-1; TRBD2 is a possible D gene (6 bases). Trimming cost V 5 bases and J 1 base, with 12 bases left between them. The CDR3 has 14 amino acids. CDR1 is DFQATT and CDR2 is SNEGSKA in the germline V gene (reference sequence). DNA for the CDR3: TGCAGTGCTGCTAGGAGGGGTTCCTACAATGAGCAGTTCTTC. Its translation is CSAARRGSYNEQFF.

This sequence joins TRBV20-1 and TRBJ1-5, with 8 bases that match TRBD1. The junction had 2 bases not matched to a gene; V was cut back by 3 bases and J by 7 bases. The CDR3 contains 12 residues. Per germline, CDR1 DFQATT and CDR2 SNEGSKA (reference sequence). The CDR3 sequence: CSARTGDQPQHF. The CDR3 nucleotides are TGCAGTGCTAGGACAGGGGACCAGCCCCAGCATTTT.